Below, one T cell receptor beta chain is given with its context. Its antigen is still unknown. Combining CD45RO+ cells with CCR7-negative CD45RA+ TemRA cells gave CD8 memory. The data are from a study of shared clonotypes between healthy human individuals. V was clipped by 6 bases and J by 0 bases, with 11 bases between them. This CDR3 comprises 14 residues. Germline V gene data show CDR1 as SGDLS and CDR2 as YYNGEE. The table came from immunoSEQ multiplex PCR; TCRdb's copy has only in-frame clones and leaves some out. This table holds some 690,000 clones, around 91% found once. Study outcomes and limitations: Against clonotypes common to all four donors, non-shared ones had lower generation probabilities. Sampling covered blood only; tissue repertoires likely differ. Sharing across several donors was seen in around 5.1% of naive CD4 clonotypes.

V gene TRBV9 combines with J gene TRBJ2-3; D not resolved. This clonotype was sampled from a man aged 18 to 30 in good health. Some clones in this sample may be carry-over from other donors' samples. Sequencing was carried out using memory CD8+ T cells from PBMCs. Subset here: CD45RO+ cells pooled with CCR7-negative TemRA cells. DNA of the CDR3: TGTGCCAGCAAAGGGCAGGCGAGCACAGATACGCAGTATTTT. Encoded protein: CASKGQASTDTQYF.